This TCR beta chain was documented in a study of cytomegalovirus exposure and HLA in healthy donors. The PCR made use of 60 Vbeta and 13 Jbeta primers. Here immunoSEQ multiplex PCR was the method, and the copy in TCRdb shows in-frame clones only, minus some. The repertoire holds 57,000 or so clones, with approximately 63% as singletons. On this clone itself: Antigen unknown.

Study-wide results and caveats: The study assumed roughly uniform donor sequencing depth for presence/absence analyses.

This TCR came from a woman between 55 and 75 years old in good health and CMV-seropositive. Specimen: PBMCs.

The CDR3 DNA sequence: TGTGCCAGCAACAGAGACACAGATACGCAGTATTTT. Its translation: CASNRDTDTQYF. The chain uses TRBV2 and TRBJ2-3; D gene uncertain. V gave up 7 bases and J gave up 2 bases, with 7 bases separating them. In germline, CDR1 is SNHLY, CDR2 FYNNEI. CDR3 length: 12 residues. Full variable domain (missing parts from reference TRBV2 and TRBJ2-3): EPEVTQTPSHQVTQMGQEVILRCVPISNHLYFYWYRQILGQKVEFLVSFYNNEISEKSEIFDDQFSVERPDGSNFTLKIRSTKLEDSAMYFCASNRDTDTQYFGPGTRLTVL.